This T cell receptor (beta chain) was sequenced for a study of OX40 agonist ivuxolimab in advanced cancers. Whole-study context: Clinicians treated patients with ivuxolimab, an agonistic anti-OX40 (CD134) antibody.

Assay: immunoSEQ multiplex PCR; the TCRdb copy retains only in-frame clones and omits some. The sample contains 35,000 to 50,000 clones, approximately 86% of which appear only once. V was clipped by 0 bases and J by 5 bases, with 10 bases between them. The CDR3 spans 14 residues. Germline lookup yields CDR1 MNHEY and CDR2 SVGAGI. V and J are TRBV6-5 and TRBJ2-5, with D perhaps assigned TRBD1 or TRBD2 (5 bases each). The starting material was CD4+ or CD8+ T cells sorted from blood, obtained in a trial of the OX40 agonist ivuxolimab. The TCR comes from an adult with an advanced solid tumor such as melanoma, head and neck, liver or kidney cancer. The DNA for the CDR3 is TGTGCCAGCAGTTACTCCCTAGCAGGGGAGACCCAGTACTTC. Protein sequence: CASSYSLAGETQYF.